This record looks at one TCR beta chain sequence and its context. Its matching antigen is unknown. This sample was taken from a study of cytomegalovirus exposure and HLA in healthy donors. Vbeta (60) and Jbeta (13) primers were used in the PCR. Generated by immunoSEQ multiplex PCR, the TCRdb table keeps only in-frame clones and is missing some. The sample has some 150,000 clones, around 80% seen once. Study-wide points: A later analysis found common viral pathogens apparently linked to several of the most significant clusters. In vitro assays verified that a few CMV-associated chains recognized CMV antigens specifically. It was reported that the classifier diagnosed cytomegalovirus status with high specificity and sensitivity in both the original and validation cohorts.

Sequenced sample: PBMCs. This receptor was obtained from a young man in good health and CMV-seronegative.

The CDR3: CASRGGGVDYEQYF. The DNA of the CDR3 is TGTGCCAGCAGGGGTGGCGGGGTCGACTACGAGCAGTACTTC. The V gene is TRBV6-6, the J gene TRBJ2-5, with D perhaps matching TRBD2 (6 bases). The end of the DNA aligns better with TRBJ2-7, so the J call may be wrong. The CDR3 consists of 14 residues. Germline V gene lookup returns CDR1 MNHNY and CDR2 SVGAGI (reference sequence).